What follows describes a single TCR beta chain. The sample originates from a study of shared clonotypes between healthy human individuals. Execution of the assay was at deep level. Sequencing was performed with immunoSEQ multiplex PCR; in TCRdb, only in-frame clones are kept and a portion is missing. The sample records some 580,000 clones, more than 95% being singletons. This TCR derives from a woman in her twenties or thirties in good health. The sequencing input was naive CD4+ T cells sorted from blood. Subset denoted: CD45RA+ positively selected.

The CDR3 is CASSGNRGLSYNEQFF. The CDR3 DNA follows: TGCGCCAGCAGCGGCAACAGGGGGCTTTCCTACAATGAGCAGTTCTTC. The chain is built from TRBV5-1 and TRBJ2-1, with 9 bases fitting TRBD1. This CDR3 has 16 residues. V shed 4 bases, J shed 1 base, and the junction held 6 bases outside the gene matches. Germline V gene data show CDR1 as SGHRS and CDR2 as YFSETQ.